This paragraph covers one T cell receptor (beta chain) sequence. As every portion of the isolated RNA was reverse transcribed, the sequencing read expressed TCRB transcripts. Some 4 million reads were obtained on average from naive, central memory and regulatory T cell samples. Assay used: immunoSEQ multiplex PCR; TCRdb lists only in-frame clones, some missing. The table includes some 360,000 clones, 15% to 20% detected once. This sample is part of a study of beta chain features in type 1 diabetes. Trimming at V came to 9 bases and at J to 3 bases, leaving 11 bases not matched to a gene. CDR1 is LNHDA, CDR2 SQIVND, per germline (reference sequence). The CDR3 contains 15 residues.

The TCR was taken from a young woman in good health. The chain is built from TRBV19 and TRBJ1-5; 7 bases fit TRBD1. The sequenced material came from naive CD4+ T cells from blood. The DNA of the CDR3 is TGTGCCAGCAATACACCAGGGGGTCCCAATCAGCCCCAGCATTTT. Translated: CASNTPGGPNQPQHF.